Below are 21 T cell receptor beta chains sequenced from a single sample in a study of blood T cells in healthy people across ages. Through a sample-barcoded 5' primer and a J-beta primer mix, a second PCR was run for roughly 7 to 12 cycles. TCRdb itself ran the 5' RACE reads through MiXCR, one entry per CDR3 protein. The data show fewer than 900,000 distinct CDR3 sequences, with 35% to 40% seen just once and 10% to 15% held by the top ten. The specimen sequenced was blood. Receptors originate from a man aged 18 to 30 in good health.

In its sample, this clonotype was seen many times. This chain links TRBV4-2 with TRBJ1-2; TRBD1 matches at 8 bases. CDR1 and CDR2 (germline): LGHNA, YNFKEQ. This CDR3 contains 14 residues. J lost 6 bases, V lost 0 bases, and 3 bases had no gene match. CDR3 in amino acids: CASSQDRQGNGYTF. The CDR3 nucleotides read TGTGCCAGCAGCCAAGATCGACAGGGGAATGGCTACACCTTC.

The CDR3 nucleotides read TGTGCCAGCAGCCAAGATCTGGGGGATGATACGCAGTATTTT. This encodes CASSQDLGDDTQYF. This chain links TRBV3-1 with TRBJ2-3; D assignment may be TRBD1 or TRBD2 (5 bases each). The CDR3 loop spans 14 amino acids. Germline V gene lookup returns CDR1 LGHDT and CDR2 YNNKEL (reference sequence). The germline V and J ends were trimmed by 0 bases and 6 bases, with 10 bases remaining between them.

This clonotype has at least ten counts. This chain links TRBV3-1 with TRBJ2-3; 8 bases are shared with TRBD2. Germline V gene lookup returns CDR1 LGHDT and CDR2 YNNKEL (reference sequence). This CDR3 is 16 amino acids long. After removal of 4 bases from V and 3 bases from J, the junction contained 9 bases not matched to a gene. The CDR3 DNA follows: TGTGCCAGCAGCCGGGGGACTAGTGGTTTTACAGATACGCAGTATTTT. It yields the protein CASSRGTSGFTDTQYF.

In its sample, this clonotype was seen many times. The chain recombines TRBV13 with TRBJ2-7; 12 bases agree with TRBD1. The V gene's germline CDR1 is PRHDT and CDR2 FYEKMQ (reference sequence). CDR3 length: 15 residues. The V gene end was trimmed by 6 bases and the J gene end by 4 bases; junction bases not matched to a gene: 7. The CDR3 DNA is TGTGCCAGCAGTTCAAGGGACAGGGGGCTATACGAGCAGTACTTC. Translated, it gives CASSSRDRGLYEQYF.

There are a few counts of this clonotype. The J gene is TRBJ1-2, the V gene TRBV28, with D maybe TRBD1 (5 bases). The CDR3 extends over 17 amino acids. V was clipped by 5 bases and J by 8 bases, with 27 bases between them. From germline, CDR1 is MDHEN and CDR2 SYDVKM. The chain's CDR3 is CASSPPGPDFRLYGYTF. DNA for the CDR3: TGTGCCAGCAGTCCGCCGGGACCCGATTTTAGATTGTACGGCTACACCTTC.

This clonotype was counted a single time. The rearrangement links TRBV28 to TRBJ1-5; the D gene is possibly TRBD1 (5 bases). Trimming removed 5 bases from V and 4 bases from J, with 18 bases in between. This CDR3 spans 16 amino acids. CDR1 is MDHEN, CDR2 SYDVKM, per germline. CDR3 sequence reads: CASSPSRQIRNQPQHF. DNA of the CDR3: TGTGCCAGCAGTCCCTCCCGACAGATTAGGAATCAGCCCCAGCATTTT.

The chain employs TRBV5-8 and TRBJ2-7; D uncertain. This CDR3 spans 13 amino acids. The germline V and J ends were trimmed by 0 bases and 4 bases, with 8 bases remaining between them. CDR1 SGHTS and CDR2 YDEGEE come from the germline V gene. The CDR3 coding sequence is TGTGCCAGCAGCTTGGGGGCGCGGTACGAGCAGTACTTC. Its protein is CASSLGARYEQYF. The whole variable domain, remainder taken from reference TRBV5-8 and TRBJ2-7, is EAGVTQSPTHLIKTRGQQATLRCSPISGHTSVYWYQQALGLGLQFLLWYDEGEERNRGNFPPRFSGRQFPNYSSELNVNALELEDSALYLCASSLGARYEQYFGPGTRLTVT.

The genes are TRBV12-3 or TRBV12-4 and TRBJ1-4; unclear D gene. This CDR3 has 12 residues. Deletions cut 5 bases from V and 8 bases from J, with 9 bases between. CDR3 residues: CASSELGEKLFF. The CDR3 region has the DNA TGTGCCAGCAGTGAACTGGGGGAAAAACTGTTTTTT.

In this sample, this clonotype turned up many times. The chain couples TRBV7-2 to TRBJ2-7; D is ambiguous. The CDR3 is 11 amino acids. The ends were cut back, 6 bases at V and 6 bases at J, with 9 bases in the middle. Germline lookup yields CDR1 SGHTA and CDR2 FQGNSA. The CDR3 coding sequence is TGTGCCAGCAGTCCTAACATCGAGCAGTACTTC. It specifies CASSPNIEQYF.

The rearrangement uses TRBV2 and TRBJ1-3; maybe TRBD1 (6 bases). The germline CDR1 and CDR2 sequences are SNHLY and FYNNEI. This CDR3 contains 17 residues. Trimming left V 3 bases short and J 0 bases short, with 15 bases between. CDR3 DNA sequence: TGTGCCAGCAGTGAGTCAGGGGCGAACCCCTCTGGAAACACCATATATTTT. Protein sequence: CASSESGANPSGNTIYF.

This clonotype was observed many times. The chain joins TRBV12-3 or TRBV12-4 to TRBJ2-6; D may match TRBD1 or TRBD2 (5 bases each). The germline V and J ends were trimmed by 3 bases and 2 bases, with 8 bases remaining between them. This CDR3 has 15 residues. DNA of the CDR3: TGTGCCAGCAGTTTCGGGACGGCTGGGGCCAACGTCCTGACTTTC. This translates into CASSFGTAGANVLTF.

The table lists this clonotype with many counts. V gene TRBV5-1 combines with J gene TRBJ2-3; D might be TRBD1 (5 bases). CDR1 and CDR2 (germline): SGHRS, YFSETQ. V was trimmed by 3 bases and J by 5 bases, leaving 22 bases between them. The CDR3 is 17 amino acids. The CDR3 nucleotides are TGCGCCAGCAGCTACATACAGACCAGGGAAGGTGAAGATACGCAGTATTTT. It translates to CASSYIQTREGEDTQYF.

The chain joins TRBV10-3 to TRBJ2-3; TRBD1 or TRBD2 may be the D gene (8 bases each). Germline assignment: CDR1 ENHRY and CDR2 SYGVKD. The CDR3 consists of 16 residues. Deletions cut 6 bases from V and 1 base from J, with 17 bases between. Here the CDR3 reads CAISAGRGQGTDTQYF. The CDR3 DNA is TGTGCCATCAGCGCCGGGAGGGGACAGGGCACAGATACGCAGTATTTT.

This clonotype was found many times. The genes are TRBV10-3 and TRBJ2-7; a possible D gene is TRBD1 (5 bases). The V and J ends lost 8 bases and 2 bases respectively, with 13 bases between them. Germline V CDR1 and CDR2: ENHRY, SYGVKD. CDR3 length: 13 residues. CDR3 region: CAISKGPAYEQYF. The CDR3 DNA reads TGTGCCATCTCCAAGGGGCCAGCCTACGAGCAGTACTTC.

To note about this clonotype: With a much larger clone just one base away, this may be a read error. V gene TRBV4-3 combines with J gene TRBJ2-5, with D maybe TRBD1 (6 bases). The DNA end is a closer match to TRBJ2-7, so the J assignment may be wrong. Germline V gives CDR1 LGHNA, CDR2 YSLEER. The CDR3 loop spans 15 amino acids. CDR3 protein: CASSQGTESGYEQYF. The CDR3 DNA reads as TGCGCCAGCAGCCAAGGGACAGAATCTGGCTACGAGCAGTACTTC.

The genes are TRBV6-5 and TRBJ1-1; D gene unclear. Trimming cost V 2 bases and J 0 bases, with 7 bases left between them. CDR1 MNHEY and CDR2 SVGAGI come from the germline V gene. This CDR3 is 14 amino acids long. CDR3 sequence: CASSYRSMNTEAFF. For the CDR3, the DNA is TGTGCCAGCAGTTACAGAAGCATGAACACTGAAGCTTTCTTT.

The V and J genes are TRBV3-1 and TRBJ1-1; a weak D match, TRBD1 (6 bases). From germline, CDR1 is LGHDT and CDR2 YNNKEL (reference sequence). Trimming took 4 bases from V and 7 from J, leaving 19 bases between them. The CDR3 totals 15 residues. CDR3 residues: CASSRRAGGGSEAFF. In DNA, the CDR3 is TGTGCCAGCAGCCGGAGGGCGGGGGGCGGGAGTGAAGCTTTCTTT.

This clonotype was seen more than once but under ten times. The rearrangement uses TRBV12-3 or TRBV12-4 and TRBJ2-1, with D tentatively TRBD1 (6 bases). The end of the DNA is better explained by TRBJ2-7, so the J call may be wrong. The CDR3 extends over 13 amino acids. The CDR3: CASSIGRDNEQYF. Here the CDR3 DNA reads TGTGCCAGCAGTATAGGACGGGACAATGAGCAGTACTTC.

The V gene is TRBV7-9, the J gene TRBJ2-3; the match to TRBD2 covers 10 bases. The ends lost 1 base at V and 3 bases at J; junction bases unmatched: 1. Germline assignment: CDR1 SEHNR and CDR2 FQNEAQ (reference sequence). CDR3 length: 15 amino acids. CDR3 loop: CASSLERGGTDTQYF. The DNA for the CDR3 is TGTGCCAGCAGCTTAGAGCGGGGGGGTACAGATACGCAGTATTTT.

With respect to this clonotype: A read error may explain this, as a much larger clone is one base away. CDR3 nucleotide sequence: TGCGCCAGCAGCTGGGGAGGGCACCCCTACAATGAGCAGTTCTTC. This sequence encodes CASSWGGHPYNEQFF. The chain couples TRBV5-1 to TRBJ2-1, with 7 nucleotides matching TRBD2. This CDR3 comprises 15 residues. Trimming at V came to 3 bases and at J to 2 bases, leaving 5 bases not matched to a gene. Germline V gene data show CDR1 as SGHRS and CDR2 as YFSETQ.

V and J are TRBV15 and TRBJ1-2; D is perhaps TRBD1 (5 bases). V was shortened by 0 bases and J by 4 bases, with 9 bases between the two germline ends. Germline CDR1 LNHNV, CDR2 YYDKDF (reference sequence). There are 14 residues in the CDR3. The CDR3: CATSREGDGYGYTF. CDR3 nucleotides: TGTGCCACCAGCAGAGAGGGGGATGGCTATGGCTACACCTTC.